This paragraph covers one T cell receptor beta chain sequence. These data are taken from a study of blood T cell repertoires in COVID-19. The J segment lost 7 bases and the V segment lost 8 bases, leaving 13 bases of the junction unmatched. This CDR3 spans 14 amino acids. Germline lookup yields CDR1 LNHDA and CDR2 SQIVND (reference sequence). Sequencing used immunoSEQ multiplex PCR; TCRdb keeps in-frame clones, though not all of them. In the table there are about 190,000 clones, roughly 84% of which are singletons. Sequencing input: PBMCs or T cells enriched from blood (not recorded which). The sequence came from a woman aged 25 to 39 who had recovered from COVID-19. The chain has TRBV19 and TRBJ1-2, with 7 bases that match TRBD1. The CDR3 region has the DNA TGTGCCAGTCGTGACAGGGCGAGTGAGGGTGGCTACACCTTC. Translated, it gives CASRDRASEGGYTF.